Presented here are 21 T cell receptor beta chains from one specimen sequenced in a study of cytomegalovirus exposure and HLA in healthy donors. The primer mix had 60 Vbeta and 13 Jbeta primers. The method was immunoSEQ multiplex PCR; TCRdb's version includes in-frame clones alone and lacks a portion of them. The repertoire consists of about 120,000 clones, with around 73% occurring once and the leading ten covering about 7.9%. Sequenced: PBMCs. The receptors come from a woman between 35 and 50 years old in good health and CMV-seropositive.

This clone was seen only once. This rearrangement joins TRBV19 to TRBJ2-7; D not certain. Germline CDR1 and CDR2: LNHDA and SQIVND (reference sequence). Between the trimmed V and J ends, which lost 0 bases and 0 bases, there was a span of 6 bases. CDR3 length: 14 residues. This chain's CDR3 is CASSIDYSSYEQYF. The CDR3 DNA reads TGTGCCAGTAGTATAGATTACAGCTCCTACGAGCAGTACTTC. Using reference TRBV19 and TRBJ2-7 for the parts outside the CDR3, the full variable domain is DGGITQSPKYLFRKEGQNVTLSCEQNLNHDAMYWYRQDPGQGLRLIYYSQIVNDFQKGDIAEGYSVSREKKESFPLTVTSAQKNPTAFYLCASSIDYSSYEQYFGPGTRLTVT.

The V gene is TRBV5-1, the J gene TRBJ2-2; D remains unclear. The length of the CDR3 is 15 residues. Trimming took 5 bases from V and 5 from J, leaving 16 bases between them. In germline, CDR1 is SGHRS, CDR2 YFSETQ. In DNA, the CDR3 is TGCGCCAGCAGGGAGTTTTCCGAGTTAACCGGGGAGCTGTTTTTT. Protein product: CASREFSELTGELFF.

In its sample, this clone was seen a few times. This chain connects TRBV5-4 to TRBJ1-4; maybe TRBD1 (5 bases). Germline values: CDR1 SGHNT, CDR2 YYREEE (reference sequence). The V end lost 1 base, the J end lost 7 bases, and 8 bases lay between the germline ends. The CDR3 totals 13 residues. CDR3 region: CASSLSTAEKLFF. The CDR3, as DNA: TGTGCCAGCAGCTTGTCGACAGCTGAAAAACTGTTTTTT.

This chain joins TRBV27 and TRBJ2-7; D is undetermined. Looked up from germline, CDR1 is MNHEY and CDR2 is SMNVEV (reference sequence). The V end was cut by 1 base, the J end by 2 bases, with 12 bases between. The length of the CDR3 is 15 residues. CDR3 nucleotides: TGTGCCAGCAGTTTATGGGCCGGAAAACCCTACGAGCAGTACTTC. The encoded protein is CASSLWAGKPYEQYF.

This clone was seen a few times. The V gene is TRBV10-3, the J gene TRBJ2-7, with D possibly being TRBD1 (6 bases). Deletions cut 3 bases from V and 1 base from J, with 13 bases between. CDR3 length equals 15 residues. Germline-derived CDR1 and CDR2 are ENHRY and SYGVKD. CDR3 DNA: TGTGCCATCAGTGACGGACAGTCCCAATCCTACGAGCAGTACTTC. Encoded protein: CAISDGQSQSYEQYF.

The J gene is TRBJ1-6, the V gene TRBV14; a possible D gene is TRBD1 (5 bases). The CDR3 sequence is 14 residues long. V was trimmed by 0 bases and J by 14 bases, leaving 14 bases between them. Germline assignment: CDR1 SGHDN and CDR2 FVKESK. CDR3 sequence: CASSQEQAIGTLHF. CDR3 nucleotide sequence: TGTGCCAGCAGCCAAGAACAGGCCATCGGAACCCTCCACTTT.

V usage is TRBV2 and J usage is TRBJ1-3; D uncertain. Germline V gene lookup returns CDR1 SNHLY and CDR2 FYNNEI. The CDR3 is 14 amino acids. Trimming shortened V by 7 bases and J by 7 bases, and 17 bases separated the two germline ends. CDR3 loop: CASTSRREENTIYF. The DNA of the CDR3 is TGTGCCAGCACTTCCAGGAGGGAGGAGAACACCATATATTTT.

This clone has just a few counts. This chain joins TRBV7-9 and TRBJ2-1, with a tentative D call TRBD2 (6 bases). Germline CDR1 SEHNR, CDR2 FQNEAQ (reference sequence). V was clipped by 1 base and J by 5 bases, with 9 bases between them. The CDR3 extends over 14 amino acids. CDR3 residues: CASSLGGVNNEQFF. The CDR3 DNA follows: TGTGCCAGCAGCTTAGGCGGGGTGAACAATGAGCAGTTCTTC. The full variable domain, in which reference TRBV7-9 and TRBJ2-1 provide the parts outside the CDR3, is DTGVSQNPRHKITKRGQNVTFRCDPISEHNRLYWYRQTLGQGPEFLTYFQNEAQLEKSRLLSDRFSAERPKGSFSTLEIQRTEQGDSAMYLCASSLGGVNNEQFFGPGTRLTVL.

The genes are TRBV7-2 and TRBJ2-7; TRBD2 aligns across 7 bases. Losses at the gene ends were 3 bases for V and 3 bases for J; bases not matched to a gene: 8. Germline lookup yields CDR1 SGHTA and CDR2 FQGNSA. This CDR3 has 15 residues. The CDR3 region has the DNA TGTGCCAGCAGCTTTAACCTAGCGGACTACTACGAGCAGTACTTC. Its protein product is CASSFNLADYYEQYF. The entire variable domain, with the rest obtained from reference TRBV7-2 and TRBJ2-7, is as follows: GAGVSQSPSNKVTEKGKDVELRCDPISGHTALYWYRQSLGQGLEFLIYFQGNSAPDKSGLPSDRFSAERTGGSVSTLTIQRTQQEDSAVYLCASSFNLADYYEQYFGPGTRLTVT.

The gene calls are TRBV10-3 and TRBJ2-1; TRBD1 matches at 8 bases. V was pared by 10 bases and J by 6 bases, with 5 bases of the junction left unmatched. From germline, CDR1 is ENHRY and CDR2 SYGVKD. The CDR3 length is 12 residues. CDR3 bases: TGTGCCACCGGACAGGGCGGCAATGAGCAGTTCTTC. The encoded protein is CATGQGGNEQFF.

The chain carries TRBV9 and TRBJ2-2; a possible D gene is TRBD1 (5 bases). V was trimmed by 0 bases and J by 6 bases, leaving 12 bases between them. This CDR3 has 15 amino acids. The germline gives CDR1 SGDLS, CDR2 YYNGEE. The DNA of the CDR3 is TGTGCCAGCAGCGTAGAGGGGTTTGCTTCCGGGGAGCTGTTTTTT. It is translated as CASSVEGFASGELFF.

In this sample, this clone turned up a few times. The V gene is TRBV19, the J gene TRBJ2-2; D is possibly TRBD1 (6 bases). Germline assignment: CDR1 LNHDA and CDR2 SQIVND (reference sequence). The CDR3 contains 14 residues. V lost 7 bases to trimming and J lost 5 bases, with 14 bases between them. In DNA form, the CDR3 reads TGTGCCAGTAAACCGCAGGGGAAAACCGGGGAGCTGTTTTTT. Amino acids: CASKPQGKTGELFF.

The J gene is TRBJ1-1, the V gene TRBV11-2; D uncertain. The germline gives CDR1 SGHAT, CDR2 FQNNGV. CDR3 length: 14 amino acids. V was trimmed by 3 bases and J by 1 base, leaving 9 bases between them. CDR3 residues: CASSFSGGNTEAFF. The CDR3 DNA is TGTGCCAGCAGCTTTAGTGGAGGGAACACTGAAGCTTTCTTT.

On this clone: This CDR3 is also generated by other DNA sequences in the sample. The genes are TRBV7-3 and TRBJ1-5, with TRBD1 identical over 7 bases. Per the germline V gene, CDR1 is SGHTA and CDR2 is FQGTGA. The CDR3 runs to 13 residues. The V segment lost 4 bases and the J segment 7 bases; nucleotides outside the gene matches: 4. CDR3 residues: CASSSEGGQPQHF. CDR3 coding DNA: TGTGCCAGCAGCTCGGAAGGGGGCCAGCCCCAGCATTTT.

The CDR3 DNA is TGTGCCAGCAGTGAGAGGTTAGCGGGGGTCCCCAGGGCCCAGTACTTC. Encoded protein: CASSERLAGVPRAQYF. The rearrangement links TRBV2 to TRBJ2-5; 9 nucleotides match TRBD2. The CDR3 runs to 16 residues. CDR1 is SNHLY, CDR2 FYNNEI, per germline. With V trimmed by 3 bases and J by 9 bases, 14 bases remained unmatched. Full variable domain (remainder filled in from reference TRBV2 and TRBJ2-5): EPEVTQTPSHQVTQMGQEVILRCVPISNHLYFYWYRQILGQKVEFLVSFYNNEISEKSEIFDDQFSVERPDGSNFTLKIRSTKLEDSAMYFCASSERLAGVPRAQYFGPGTRLLVL.

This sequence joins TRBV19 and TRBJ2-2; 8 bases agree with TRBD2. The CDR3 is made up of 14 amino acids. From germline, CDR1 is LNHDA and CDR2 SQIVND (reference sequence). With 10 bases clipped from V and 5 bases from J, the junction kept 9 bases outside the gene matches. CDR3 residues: CATVRGGRTGELFF. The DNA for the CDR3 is TGTGCCACCGTCCGGGGGGGCAGAACCGGGGAGCTGTTTTTT.

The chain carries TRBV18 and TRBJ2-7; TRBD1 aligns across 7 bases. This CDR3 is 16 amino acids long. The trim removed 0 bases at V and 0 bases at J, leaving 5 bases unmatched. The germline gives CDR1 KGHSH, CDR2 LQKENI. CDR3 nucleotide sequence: TGTGCCAGCTCACCACCGGGACAGTCCCGCTCCTACGAGCAGTACTTC. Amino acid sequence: CASSPPGQSRSYEQYF.

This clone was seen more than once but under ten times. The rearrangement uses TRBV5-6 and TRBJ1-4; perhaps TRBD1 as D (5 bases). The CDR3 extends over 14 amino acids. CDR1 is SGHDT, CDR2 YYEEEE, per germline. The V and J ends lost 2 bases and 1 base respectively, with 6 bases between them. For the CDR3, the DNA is TGTGCCAGCAGCTTCGGGGGAACTAATGAAAAACTGTTTTTT. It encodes CASSFGGTNEKLFF.

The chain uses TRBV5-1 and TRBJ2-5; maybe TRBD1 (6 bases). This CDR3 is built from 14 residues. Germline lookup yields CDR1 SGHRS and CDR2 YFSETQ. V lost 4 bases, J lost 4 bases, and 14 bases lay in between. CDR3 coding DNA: TGCGCCAGCAGCGCCAGGGGTTTGGGAGAGACCCAGTACTTC. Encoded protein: CASSARGLGETQYF.

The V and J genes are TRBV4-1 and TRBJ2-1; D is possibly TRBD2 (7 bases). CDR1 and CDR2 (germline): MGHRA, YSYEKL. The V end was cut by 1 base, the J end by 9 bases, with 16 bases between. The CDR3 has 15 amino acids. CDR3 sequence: CASSQAGGRSFEQFF. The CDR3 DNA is TGCGCCAGCAGCCAAGCGGGGGGCCGGAGCTTTGAGCAGTTCTTC.

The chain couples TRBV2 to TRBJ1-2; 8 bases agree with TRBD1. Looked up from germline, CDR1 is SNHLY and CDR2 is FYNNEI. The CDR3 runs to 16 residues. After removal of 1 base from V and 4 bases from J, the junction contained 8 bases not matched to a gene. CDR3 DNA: TGTGCCAGCAGTGAAGAGGACAGGGACTTCGCCTATGGCTACACCTTC. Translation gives CASSEEDRDFAYGYTF.